This T cell receptor (beta chain) derives from a study of CD8+ T cells in alopecia areata. General observations from the study: Under tofacitinib, numerous expanded lesional clonotypes remained detectable in scalp and blood. Because of a solitary nonresponder, the connection of baseline CD8+ expansion to response stays uncertain. An increase in clonality over normal scalp was evident in lesional scalp, especially alopecia totalis/universalis.

Note on this clone: Its specificity is unknown.

CDR3 length: 13 residues. Between the trimmed V and J ends, which lost 4 bases and 6 bases, there was a span of 9 bases. Germline V CDR1 and CDR2: MNHEY, SVGAGI. Specified treatment: oral pan-JAK inhibitor, 5-10 mg twice daily. The researchers isolated CD4+ and CD8+ T cells from PBMCs by sorting. Isolated RNA was reverse transcribed into cDNA used as the sequencing template. Sequencing used immunoSEQ multiplex PCR; TCRdb keeps in-frame clones, though not all of them. The data show about 210,000 clones, roughly two fifths seen once. The clonotype was recovered from a human donor with alopecia areata. V usage is TRBV6-5 and J usage is TRBJ2-2; D is unresolved. Sequencing was performed on CD4+ T cells sorted from blood, taken at roughly week 30, from a patient treated with tofacitinib. CDR3 in amino acids: CASSSIVAGELFF. The DNA of the CDR3 is TGTGCCAGCAGTTCCATAGTCGCCGGGGAGCTGTTTTTT.